The 21 T cell receptor beta chains reported below all come from one sample, sequenced in a study of blood T cell repertoires in COVID-19. Here immunoSEQ multiplex PCR was the method, and the copy in TCRdb shows in-frame clones only, minus some. The sample records roughly 220,000 clones, roughly nine tenths being singletons. Sequences were obtained from PBMCs or T cells enriched from blood (not recorded which). The receptors derive from a young woman in a cohort exposed to, infected with or recovered from COVID-19 (not recorded which).

V and J are TRBV19 and TRBJ2-7; 7 bases line up with TRBD2. This CDR3 contains 16 residues. V lost 5 bases, J lost 5 bases, and 15 bases stayed unmatched. The germline gives CDR1 LNHDA, CDR2 SQIVND (reference sequence). In DNA, the CDR3 is TGTGCCAGTAGTGCCTTTCTAGCGGTAGACGGGGACGAGCAGTACTTC. Amino acid sequence: CASSAFLAVDGDEQYF.

This chain joins TRBV25-1 and TRBJ2-2; weak D call: TRBD1 (6 bases). The CDR3 consists of 16 residues. The V gene lost 0 bases and the J gene lost 3 bases, with 11 bases spanning the gap. Looked up from germline, CDR1 is MGHDK and CDR2 is SYGVNS. The CDR3, as DNA: TGTGCCAGCAGTGAATATATGGGGGCGGACACCGGGGAGCTGTTTTTT. This sequence encodes CASSEYMGADTGELFF.

The chain recombines TRBV19 with TRBJ2-5; TRBD2 matches 7 bases. The CDR3 totals 14 residues. V was clipped by 1 base and J by 3 bases; unmatched bases: 2. Germline CDR1 and CDR2: LNHDA and SQIVND (reference sequence). The CDR3 sequence is CASSIAGGEETQYF. For the CDR3, the DNA is TGTGCCAGTAGTATAGCGGGGGGTGAAGAGACCCAGTACTTC.

The chain joins TRBV14 to TRBJ2-1; D possibly corresponds to TRBD2 (6 bases). The CDR3 totals 13 residues. Germline CDR1 SGHDN, CDR2 FVKESK. V shed 6 bases and J shed 6 bases, with 12 bases lying between them. For the CDR3, the DNA is TGTGCCAGCAGTCTTGGGACTCTCAATGAGCAGTTCTTC. It is translated as CASSLGTLNEQFF.

The gene calls are TRBV11-2 and TRBJ2-1; TRBD2 aligns across 12 bases. V was clipped by 3 bases and J by 5 bases; unmatched bases: 5. This CDR3 comprises 16 residues. The V gene's germline CDR1 is SGHAT and CDR2 FQNNGV. CDR3 sequence: CASSFETSGGDNEQFF. The CDR3 DNA sequence: TGTGCCAGCAGCTTCGAGACTAGCGGGGGAGACAATGAGCAGTTCTTC.

J is TRBJ1-1 and V is TRBV9; 9 bases match TRBD1. This CDR3 has 13 amino acids. CDR1 SGDLS and CDR2 YYNGEE come from the germline V gene. V was clipped by 3 bases and J by 4 bases; unmatched bases: 1. CDR3 bases: TGTGCCAGCAGCGAGACAGGGGGCACTGAAGCTTTCTTT. Translation gives CASSETGGTEAFF.

This clone is a singleton in its sample. This sequence joins TRBV7-8 and TRBJ1-2, with 10 bases aligning to TRBD1. V was clipped by 2 bases and J by 4 bases; unmatched bases: 4. The V gene's germline CDR1 is SGHVS and CDR2 FQNEAQ. The CDR3 spans 15 residues. The CDR3 bases are TGTGCCAGCAGCTTAAGACAGGGGGCGGCCTATGGCTACACCTTC. It encodes CASSLRQGAAYGYTF.

Worth noting for this clone: This specimen includes other DNA sequences encoding the same CDR3. The CDR3 region is CATSSGQNTGELFF. The CDR3, as DNA: TGTGCCACCAGTTCGGGACAGAACACCGGGGAGCTGTTTTTT. V gene TRBV24-1 combines with J gene TRBJ2-2; weak D call: TRBD1 (6 bases). V lost 6 bases and J lost 1, with 8 bases in between. Germline V CDR1 and CDR2: KGHDR, SFDVKD. There are 14 residues in the CDR3.

The V gene is TRBV4-2, the J gene TRBJ2-3; D is unresolved. This CDR3 comprises 15 residues. The V end was cut by 0 bases, the J end by 2 bases, with 9 bases between. Germline values: CDR1 LGHNA, CDR2 YNFKEQ. The CDR3 loop reads CASSQDHEATDTQYF. CDR3 sequence (DNA): TGTGCCAGCAGCCAAGATCACGAGGCCACAGATACGCAGTATTTT.

The chain has TRBV6-1 and TRBJ1-6; tentatively, D is TRBD1 (6 bases). The CDR3 is made up of 15 amino acids. Germline CDR1 MNHNS, CDR2 SASEGT. Trimming removed 1 base at V and 6 bases at J, with 10 bases between. CDR3 region: CASSEVGQSNSPLHF. The CDR3 DNA is TGTGCCAGCAGTGAAGTTGGACAGTCTAATTCACCCCTCCACTTT.

The chain couples TRBV9 to TRBJ1-1; tentatively, D is TRBD1 (5 bases). Germline lookup yields CDR1 SGDLS and CDR2 YYNGEE. The germline V and J ends were trimmed by 3 bases and 0 bases, with 12 bases remaining between them. The CDR3 loop spans 15 amino acids. The CDR3 is CASSAVQGLNTEAFF. The CDR3 nucleotides are TGTGCCAGCAGCGCAGTCCAGGGTTTGAACACTGAAGCTTTCTTT.

The rearrangement links TRBV5-8 to TRBJ2-1; TRBD2 matches at 13 bases. J was trimmed by 9 bases and V by 4 bases; bases with no gene match: 10. This CDR3 contains 16 residues. CDR1 and CDR2 (germline): SGHTS, YDEGEE. The CDR3 loop is CASSVGTSGNPLEQFF. The CDR3 bases are TGTGCCAGCAGCGTGGGGACTAGCGGGAACCCCCTTGAGCAGTTCTTC.

This chain connects TRBV6-5 to TRBJ1-4; D ambiguous. The CDR3 has 13 residues. V lost 7 bases and J lost 4, with 10 bases in between. Germline V gives CDR1 MNHEY, CDR2 SVGAGI. The CDR3 sequence is CASTGANNEKLFF. The CDR3 nucleotides read TGTGCCAGCACCGGAGCGAATAATGAAAAACTGTTTTTT.

J is TRBJ2-4 and V is TRBV29-1; 10 positions agree with TRBD1. The V and J ends lost 4 bases and 7 bases, in that order; junction bases with no gene match: 1. Germline V gene lookup returns CDR1 SQVTM and CDR2 ANQGSEA. The CDR3 is 12 residues long. CDR3 bases: TGCAGCGTTGCGGGACAGGGGAACATTCAGTACTTC. As protein: CSVAGQGNIQYF.

V and J are TRBV19 and TRBJ2-1; D remains ambiguous. V was clipped by 6 bases and J by 0 bases, with 21 bases between them. Germline V gene lookup returns CDR1 LNHDA and CDR2 SQIVND (reference sequence). The CDR3 sequence is 18 residues long. In nucleotides, the CDR3 is TGTGCCAGTAGATTTTCCTCCAGTTCTGGGCCCTCCTACAATGAGCAGTTCTTC. It codes for CASRFSSSSGPSYNEQFF.

The chain recombines TRBV14 with TRBJ2-6; D not certain. V lost 5 bases and J lost 4, with 9 bases in between. The CDR3 contains 14 residues. CDR1 and CDR2 (germline): SGHDN, FVKESK. As DNA, the CDR3 is TGTGCCAGCAGCTCATTTGCGGGGGCCAACGTCCTGACTTTC. Residues: CASSSFAGANVLTF.

The gene calls are TRBV18 and TRBJ2-5; D perhaps matches TRBD1 (5 bases). Germline CDR1 is KGHSH and CDR2 is LQKENI. The V end lost 5 bases, the J end lost 2 bases, and 6 bases lay between the germline ends. The CDR3 has 12 residues. The CDR3 protein is CASSWTQETQYF. CDR3 nucleotides: TGTGCCAGCTCATGGACACAAGAGACCCAGTACTTC. The whole variable domain, filled in from reference TRBV18 and TRBJ2-5, reads NAGVMQNPRHLVRRRGQEARLRCSPMKGHSHVYWYRQLPEEGLKFMVYLQKENIIDESGMPKERFSAEFPKEGPSILRIQQVVRGDSAAYFCASSWTQETQYFGPGTRLLVL.

This chain joins TRBV4-1 and TRBJ2-4; 8 positions agree with TRBD1. This CDR3 region has 18 residues. Germline CDR1 is MGHRA and CDR2 is YSYEKL. V lost 3 bases and J lost 2; bases outside the gene matches: 12. The CDR3 sequence: CASSQGRQGTFSKNIQYF. The CDR3 DNA is TGCGCCAGCAGCCAGGGTCGACAGGGGACGTTTTCCAAAAACATTCAGTACTTC.

This rearrangement joins TRBV18 to TRBJ1-5, with TRBD1 matching over 7 bases. The CDR3 contains 16 residues. Germline CDR1 and CDR2: KGHSH and LQKENI. Trimming cost V 6 bases and J 2 bases; bases outside gene matches: 10. The CDR3 protein is CASSPFTGVGNQPQHF. The CDR3 DNA follows: TGTGCCAGCTCTCCTTTTACAGGGGTAGGCAATCAGCCCCAGCATTTT.

With respect to this clone: The sample carries other DNA sequences with the same CDR3. The chain is built from TRBV10-3 and TRBJ1-5, with D unresolved. The CDR3 length is 13 residues. V lost 9 bases and J 1 base, leaving 10 bases between the germline ends. Germline lookup yields CDR1 ENHRY and CDR2 SYGVKD. CDR3 nucleotide sequence: TGTGCCATATCCGGAGGGAGCAATCAGCCCCAGCATTTT. Translated: CAISGGSNQPQHF.

V gene TRBV7-9 combines with J gene TRBJ1-1, with D unclear. This CDR3 has 14 amino acids. The V gene's germline CDR1 is SEHNR and CDR2 FQNEAQ (reference sequence). V was trimmed by 8 bases and J by 5 bases, leaving 18 bases between them. Written as DNA, the CDR3 is TGTGCCAGCCTCCTAAAGGAGGGCCTTACTGAAGCTTTCTTT. It yields the protein CASLLKEGLTEAFF.